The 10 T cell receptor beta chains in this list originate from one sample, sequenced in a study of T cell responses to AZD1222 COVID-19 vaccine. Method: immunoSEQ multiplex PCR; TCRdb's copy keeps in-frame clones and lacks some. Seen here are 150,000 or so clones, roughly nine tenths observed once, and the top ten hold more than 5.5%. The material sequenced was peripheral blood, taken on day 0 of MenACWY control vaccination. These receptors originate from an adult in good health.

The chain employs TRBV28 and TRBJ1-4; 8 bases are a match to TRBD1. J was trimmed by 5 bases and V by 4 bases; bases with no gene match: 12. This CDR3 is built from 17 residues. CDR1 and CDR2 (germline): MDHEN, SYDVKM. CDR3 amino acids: CASSSDDRGRRNEKLFF. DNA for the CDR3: TGTGCCAGCAGTTCCGACGACAGGGGTAGACGAAATGAAAAACTGTTTTTT.

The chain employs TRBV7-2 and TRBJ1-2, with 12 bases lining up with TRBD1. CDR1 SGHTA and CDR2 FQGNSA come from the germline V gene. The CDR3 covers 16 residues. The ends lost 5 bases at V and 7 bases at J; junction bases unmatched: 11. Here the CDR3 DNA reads TGTGCCAGCAGCCAAACCCCGGGACAGGGGGCGGGTGGCTACACCTTC. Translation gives CASSQTPGQGAGGYTF.

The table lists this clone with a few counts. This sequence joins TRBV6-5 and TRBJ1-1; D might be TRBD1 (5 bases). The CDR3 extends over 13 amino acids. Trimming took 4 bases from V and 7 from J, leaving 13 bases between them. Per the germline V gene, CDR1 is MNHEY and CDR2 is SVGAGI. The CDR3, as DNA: TGTGCCAGCAGTTCCCAGGGCGAAGGTGAAGCTTTCTTT. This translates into CASSSQGEGEAFF.

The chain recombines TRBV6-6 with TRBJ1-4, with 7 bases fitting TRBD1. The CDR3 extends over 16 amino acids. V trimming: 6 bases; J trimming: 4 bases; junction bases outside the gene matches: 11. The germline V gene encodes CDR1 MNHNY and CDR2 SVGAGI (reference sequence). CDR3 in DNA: TGTGCCAGCAGAGACACAGGGGCGGCTAGTAATGAAAAACTGTTTTTT. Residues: CASRDTGAASNEKLFF.

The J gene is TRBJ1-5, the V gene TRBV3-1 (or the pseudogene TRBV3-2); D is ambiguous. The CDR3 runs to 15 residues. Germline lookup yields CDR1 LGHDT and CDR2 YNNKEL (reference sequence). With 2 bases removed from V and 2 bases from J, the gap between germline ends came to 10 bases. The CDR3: CASSQWGIGNQPQHF. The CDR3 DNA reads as TGTGCCAGCAGCCAATGGGGTATAGGCAATCAGCCCCAGCATTTT.

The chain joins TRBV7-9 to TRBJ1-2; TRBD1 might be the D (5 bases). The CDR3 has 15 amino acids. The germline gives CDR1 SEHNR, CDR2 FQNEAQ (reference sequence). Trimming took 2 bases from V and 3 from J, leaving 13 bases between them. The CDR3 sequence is CASSLFDRRDYGYTF. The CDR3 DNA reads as TGTGCCAGCAGCTTATTTGACAGAAGGGACTATGGCTACACCTTC.

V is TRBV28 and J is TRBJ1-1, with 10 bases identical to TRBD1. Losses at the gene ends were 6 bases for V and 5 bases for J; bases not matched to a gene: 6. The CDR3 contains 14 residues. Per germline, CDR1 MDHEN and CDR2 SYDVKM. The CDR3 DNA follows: TGTGCCAGCAGCCCGGACAGGGGGAGAACTGAAGCTTTCTTT. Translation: CASSPDRGRTEAFF.

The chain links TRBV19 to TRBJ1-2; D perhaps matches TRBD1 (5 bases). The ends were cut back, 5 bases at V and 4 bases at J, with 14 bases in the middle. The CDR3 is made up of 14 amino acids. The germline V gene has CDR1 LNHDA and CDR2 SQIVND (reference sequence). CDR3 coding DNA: TGTGCCAGTAGTCTCCAAGACAGCCTCTATGGCTACACCTTC. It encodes CASSLQDSLYGYTF.

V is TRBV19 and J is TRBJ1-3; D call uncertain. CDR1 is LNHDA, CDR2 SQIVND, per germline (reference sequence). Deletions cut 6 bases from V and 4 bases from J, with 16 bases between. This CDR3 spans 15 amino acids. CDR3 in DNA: TGTGCCAGTAGCCCGGAGAACTTCCCCGGAAACACCATATATTTT. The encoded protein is CASSPENFPGNTIYF.

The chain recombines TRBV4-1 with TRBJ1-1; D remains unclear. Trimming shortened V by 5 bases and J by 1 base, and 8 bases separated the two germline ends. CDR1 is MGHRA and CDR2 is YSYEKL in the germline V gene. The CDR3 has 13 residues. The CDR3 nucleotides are TGCGCCAGCAGCGACATTACGAACACTGAAGCTTTCTTT. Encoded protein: CASSDITNTEAFF.